Shown below are 13 T cell receptor beta chains from a single sample sequenced in a study of blood T cell repertoires in COVID-19. Clones were sequenced by immunoSEQ multiplex PCR, and TCRdb holds only the in-frame ones, with some missing. The sample records approximately 76,000 clones, 65% to 85% being singletons. Sequencing was done on a sample of peripheral blood. All receptors derive from a man aged 80 or over with active or convalescent COVID-19.

The chain uses TRBV5-6 and TRBJ2-7; perhaps TRBD2 as D (5 bases). The CDR3 extends over 13 amino acids. V shed 0 bases and J shed 8 bases, with 12 bases lying between them. The germline V gene encodes CDR1 SGHDT and CDR2 YYEEEE. Here the CDR3 DNA reads TGTGCCAGCAGCTTGGAACGGTCGGGGAAGCAGTACTTC. Protein product: CASSLERSGKQYF.

This clone was observed once. The chain joins TRBV30 to TRBJ1-6; D unclear. Germline V gene lookup returns CDR1 GTSNPN and CDR2 SVGIG (reference sequence). The length of the CDR3 is 15 residues. Deletions cut 4 bases from V and 8 bases from J, with 18 bases between. The CDR3 loop reads CAWTRRLGSDSPLHF. In nucleotides, the CDR3 is TGTGCCTGGACTCGGCGACTAGGATCGGATTCACCCCTCCACTTT. Variable domain in full (rest from reference TRBV30 and TRBJ1-6): SQTIHQWPATLVQPVGSPLSLECTVEGTSNPNLYWYRQAAGRGLQLLFYSVGIGQISSEVPQNLSASRPQDRQFILSSKKLLLSDSGFYLCAWTRRLGSDSPLHFGNGTRLTVT.

V gene TRBV11-3 combines with J gene TRBJ2-1; D is possibly TRBD1 (5 bases). Germline V gene lookup returns CDR1 SGHNT and CDR2 YENEEA. Trimming shortened V by 6 bases and J by 7 bases, and 19 bases separated the two germline ends. The CDR3 covers 15 residues. CDR3 nucleotides: TGTGCCAGCAGTTCCCTCGCGGTTTCAGGGAATGAGCAGTTCTTC. It translates to CASSSLAVSGNEQFF.

The rearrangement joins TRBV5-4 to TRBJ2-7; weak D call: TRBD1 (5 bases). The V end lost 4 bases, the J end lost 1 base, and 12 bases lay between the germline ends. The germline gives CDR1 SGHNT, CDR2 YYREEE (reference sequence). The CDR3 consists of 14 residues. CDR3 loop: CASSPYPGSYEQYF. CDR3 nucleotide sequence: TGTGCCAGCAGCCCGTACCCAGGGTCCTACGAGCAGTACTTC.

The chain uses TRBV5-5 and TRBJ2-1; 15 bases fit TRBD2. Trimming at V came to 2 bases and at J to 7 bases, leaving 4 bases not matched to a gene. The germline V gene has CDR1 SGHKS and CDR2 YYEKEE (reference sequence). This CDR3 has 16 amino acids. The CDR3 bases are TGTGCCAGCAGCTTAGGACTAGCGGGGGGGCTGAATGAGCAGTTCTTC. Translated, it gives CASSLGLAGGLNEQFF.

The CDR3 DNA reads as TGTGCCACCGGACTAGCGGGAGTCGATACGCAGTATTTT. This sequence encodes CATGLAGVDTQYF. V gene TRBV12-3 or TRBV12-4 combines with J gene TRBJ2-3, with 13 bases aligning to TRBD2. The CDR3 sequence is 13 residues long. Germline trimming cut 10 bases from V and 6 bases from J; bases unmatched to any gene: 4.

The CDR3 sequence: CASSLRGTGNYGYTF. CDR3 in DNA: TGTGCCAGCAGCCTCAGGGGGACAGGGAACTATGGCTACACCTTC. V gene TRBV3-1 (or the pseudogene TRBV3-2) combines with J gene TRBJ1-2; 9 bases match TRBD1. Germline V lookup: CDR1 LGHDT, CDR2 YNNKEL (reference sequence). Losses at the gene ends were 4 bases for V and 2 bases for J; bases not matched to a gene: 5. The CDR3 is 15 residues long.

This clone has only one observation. CDR3 coding DNA: TGTGCCAGTAGTGAGCAGGGTGGCTCTCAGCCCCAGCATTTT. Its translation: CASSEQGGSQPQHF. This chain links TRBV19 with TRBJ1-5; weak D call: TRBD1 (5 bases). Germline CDR1 is LNHDA and CDR2 is SQIVND (reference sequence). The CDR3 covers 14 residues. The V end was cut by 5 bases, the J end by 6 bases, with 14 bases between.

V gene TRBV27 combines with J gene TRBJ2-7; a possible D gene is TRBD1 (5 bases). The CDR3 runs to 13 residues. In germline, CDR1 is MNHEY, CDR2 SMNVEV (reference sequence). The germline V and J ends were trimmed by 0 bases and 3 bases, with 6 bases remaining between them. CDR3 region: CASSLSRGYEQYF. The CDR3 nucleotides are TGTGCCAGCAGTTTATCAAGGGGCTACGAGCAGTACTTC.

The V gene is TRBV27, the J gene TRBJ1-4; TRBD1 agrees at 7 bases. The V and J ends lost 4 bases and 6 bases, in that order; junction bases with no gene match: 8. Germline assignment: CDR1 MNHEY and CDR2 SMNVEV (reference sequence). The CDR3 has 15 amino acids. The CDR3 coding sequence is TGTGCCAGCAGTTCGAACAGGGGCCGGGATGAAAAACTGTTTTTT. It yields the protein CASSSNRGRDEKLFF.

The CDR3 reads CASSGTARYYGYTF. As DNA, the CDR3 is TGTGCCAGTAGCGGGACAGCACGTTACTATGGCTACACCTTC. The chain employs TRBV19 and TRBJ1-2, with TRBD1 identical over 7 bases. The length of the CDR3 is 14 residues. V shed 6 bases, J shed 3 bases, and the junction held 7 bases outside the gene matches. Germline assignment: CDR1 LNHDA and CDR2 SQIVND (reference sequence).

The chain couples TRBV19 to TRBJ2-1; no reliable D call. Trimming removed 5 bases at V and 8 bases at J, with 10 bases between. The CDR3 has 12 residues. Per germline, CDR1 LNHDA and CDR2 SQIVND (reference sequence). This CDR3 reads CASSSDSDEQFF. The CDR3 DNA reads TGTGCCAGTAGTTCCGACTCCGATGAGCAGTTCTTC. Full variable domain (missing parts from reference TRBV19 and TRBJ2-1): DGGITQSPKYLFRKEGQNVTLSCEQNLNHDAMYWYRQDPGQGLRLIYYSQIVNDFQKGDIAEGYSVSREKKESFPLTVTSAQKNPTAFYLCASSSDSDEQFFGPGTRLTVL.

The genes are TRBV5-5 and TRBJ2-5; the match to TRBD2 covers 11 bases. The CDR3 is made up of 13 amino acids. J gave up 5 bases and V 3 bases, and 0 bases lay outside the gene matches. Germline V gives CDR1 SGHKS, CDR2 YYEKEE (reference sequence). The CDR3: CASSWTSGETQYF. As DNA, the CDR3 is TGTGCCAGCAGCTGGACTAGCGGGGAGACCCAGTACTTC.